These 5 T cell receptor beta chains share one sample of origin, sequenced in a study of blood T cell repertoires in COVID-19. Data came from immunoSEQ multiplex PCR; TCRdb stores just in-frame clones and leaves some out. Of around 56,000 clones in the sample, about 70% were seen once. Sequencing was carried out using peripheral blood. These receptors all come from a woman aged 70-85 years with acute or convalescent COVID-19.

The chain recombines TRBV5-5 with TRBJ1-2; 12 bases fit TRBD1. V dropped 0 bases and J dropped 5; count of bases not matched to a gene: 2. Germline CDR1 and CDR2: SGHKS and YYEKEE (reference sequence). CDR3 length equals 15 residues. The DNA of the CDR3 is TGTGCCAGCAGCTTGGAGGGACAGGGGGCGTATGGCTACACCTTC. Residues: CASSLEGQGAYGYTF.

The CDR3 sequence is CASSQYEGNTIYF. CDR3 coding DNA: TGTGCCAGCTCACAGTACGAGGGAAACACCATATATTTT. The chain carries TRBV18 and TRBJ1-3; D unresolved. Germline CDR1 is KGHSH and CDR2 is LQKENI. The CDR3 runs to 13 residues. The V and J ends lost 4 bases and 4 bases respectively, with 8 bases between them.

V usage is TRBV7-8 and J usage is TRBJ2-3; tentatively, D is TRBD2 (5 bases). The CDR3 extends over 14 amino acids. The V gene lost 2 bases and the J gene lost 6 bases, with 12 bases spanning the gap. Germline-derived CDR1 and CDR2 are SGHVS and FQNEAQ. CDR3 coding DNA: TGTGCCAGCAGCTTAACAACCCTAGCTGATACGCAGTATTTT. Its translation is CASSLTTLADTQYF.

This clone was seen only a few times. The J gene is TRBJ1-1, the V gene TRBV7-9; D is ambiguous. The ends were cut back, 2 bases at V and 11 bases at J, with 12 bases in the middle. The CDR3 runs 12 residues. CDR1 SEHNR and CDR2 FQNEAQ come from the germline V gene (reference sequence). Written as DNA, the CDR3 is TGTGCCAGCAGCTTAAGTTTAGCGAGGGCTTTCTTT. Translated: CASSLSLARAFF.

V gene TRBV6-2 or TRBV6-3 combines with J gene TRBJ1-2; TRBD1 agrees at 7 bases. Germline CDR1 reads MNHEY; CDR2 reads SVGEGT. V gave up 1 base and J gave up 14 bases; unmatched junction bases: 7. This CDR3 is built from 12 residues. The CDR3 nucleotides are TGTGCCAGCAGTTACTTCAACAGGGGACATACCTTC. This encodes CASSYFNRGHTF.